This TCR beta chain was captured by sequencing in a study of human T cells and chemical hapten exposure. Study conclusions and caveats: The study found expanded TCRs formed significantly more large CDR3 similarity clusters than controls.

This CDR3 region has 13 residues. The germline CDR1 and CDR2 sequences are SGHTA and FQGNSA. V gave up 4 bases and J gave up 4 bases, with 10 bases separating them. In the original processing: A per-sample median of roughly 97,000 TCRs was observed, with a range of roughly 23,224 to 700,000. One entry per CDR3 protein, called by TCRdb with MiXCR from the RACE reads. These V and J calls originate from TCRdb's pipeline instead of the authors' own analysis. The sample carries approximately 180,000 distinct CDR3 sequences, 30% recorded once. Time point specified: pre-sensitization, week 0. Documented treatment: therapeutic diphenylcyclopropenone sensitization with weekly scalp DPC. The total RNA was obtained from whole blood that was not fractionated. In its sample, this clonotype was seen a few times. The antigen is not known.

This clonotype was obtained from a woman aged 25 to 39 with alopecia areata. Some clones in this sample may be carry-over from other donors' samples. The chain combines TRBV7-2 with TRBJ1-2; D is ambiguous. This specimen was whole blood, taken in connection with sensitization to the hapten diphenylcyclopropenone (DPC). The CDR3 loop is CASSSLPSYGYTF. DNA of the CDR3: TGTGCCAGCAGCTCCCTGCCAAGCTATGGCTACACCTTC. The whole variable domain, filled in from reference TRBV7-2 and TRBJ1-2, reads GAGVSQSPSNKVTEKGKDVELRCDPISGHTALYWYRQSLGQGLEFLIYFQGNSAPDKSGLPSDRFSAERTGGSVSTLTIQRTQQEDSAVYLCASSSLPSYGYTFGSGTRLTVV.